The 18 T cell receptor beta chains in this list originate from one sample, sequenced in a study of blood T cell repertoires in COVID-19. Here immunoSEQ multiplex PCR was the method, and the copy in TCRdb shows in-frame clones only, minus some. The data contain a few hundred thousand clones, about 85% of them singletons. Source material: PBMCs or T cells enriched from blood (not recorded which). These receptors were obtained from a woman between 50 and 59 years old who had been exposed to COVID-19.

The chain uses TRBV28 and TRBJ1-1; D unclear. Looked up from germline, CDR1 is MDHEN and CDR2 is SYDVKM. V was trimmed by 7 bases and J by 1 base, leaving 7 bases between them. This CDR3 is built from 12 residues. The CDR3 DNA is TGTGCCAGCACTGGCCAGAACACTGAAGCTTTCTTT. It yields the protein CASTGQNTEAFF. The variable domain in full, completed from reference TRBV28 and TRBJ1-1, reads DVKVTQSSRYLVKRTGEKVFLECVQDMDHENMFWYRQDPGLGLRLIYFSYDVKMKEKGDIPEGYSVSREKKERFSLILESASTNQTSMYLCASTGQNTEAFFGQGTRLTVV.

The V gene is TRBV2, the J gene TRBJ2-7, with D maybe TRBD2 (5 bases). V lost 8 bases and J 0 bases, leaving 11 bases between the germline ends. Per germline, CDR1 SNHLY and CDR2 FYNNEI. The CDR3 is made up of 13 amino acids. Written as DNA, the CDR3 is TGTGCCAGCGGCCCTGGACTCTCCTACGAGCAGTACTTC. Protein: CASGPGLSYEQYF.

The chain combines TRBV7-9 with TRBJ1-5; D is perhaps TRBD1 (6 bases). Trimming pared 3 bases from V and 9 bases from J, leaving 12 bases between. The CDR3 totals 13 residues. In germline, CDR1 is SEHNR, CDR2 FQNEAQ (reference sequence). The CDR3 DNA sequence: TGTGCCAGCAGCTTTGCAGGGGAGGGGCCCCAGCATTTT. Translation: CASSFAGEGPQHF.

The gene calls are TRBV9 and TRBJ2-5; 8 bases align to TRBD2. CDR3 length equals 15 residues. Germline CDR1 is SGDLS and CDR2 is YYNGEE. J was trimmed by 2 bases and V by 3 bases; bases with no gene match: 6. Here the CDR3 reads CASSAGGDLQETQYF. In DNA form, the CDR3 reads TGTGCCAGCAGCGCGGGGGGGGATCTTCAAGAGACCCAGTACTTC.

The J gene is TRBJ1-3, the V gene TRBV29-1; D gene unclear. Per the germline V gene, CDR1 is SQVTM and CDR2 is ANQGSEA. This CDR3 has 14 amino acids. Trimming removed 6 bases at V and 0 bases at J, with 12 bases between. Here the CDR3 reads CSVAAGTSGNTIYF. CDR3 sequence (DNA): TGCAGCGTCGCGGCGGGAACCTCTGGAAACACCATATATTTT.

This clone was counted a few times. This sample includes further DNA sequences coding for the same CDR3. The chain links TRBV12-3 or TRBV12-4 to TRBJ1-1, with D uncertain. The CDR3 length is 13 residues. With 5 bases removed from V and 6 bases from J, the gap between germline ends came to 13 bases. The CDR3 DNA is TGTGCCAGCAGTCTGGCTCCGAGGGCTGAAGCTTTCTTT. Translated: CASSLAPRAEAFF.

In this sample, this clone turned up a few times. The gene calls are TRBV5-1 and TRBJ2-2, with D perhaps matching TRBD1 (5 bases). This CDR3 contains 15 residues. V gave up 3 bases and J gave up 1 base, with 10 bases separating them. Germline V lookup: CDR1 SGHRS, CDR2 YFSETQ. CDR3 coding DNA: TGCGCCAGCAGCTCTAGACAGCGGAACACCGGGGAGCTGTTTTTT. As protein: CASSSRQRNTGELFF.

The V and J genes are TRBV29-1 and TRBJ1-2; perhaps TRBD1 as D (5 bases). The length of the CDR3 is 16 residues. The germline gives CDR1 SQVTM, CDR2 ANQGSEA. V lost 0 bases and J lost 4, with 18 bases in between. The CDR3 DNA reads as TGCAGCGTTGAAGATGTTCGGGCCCCGGGGGGCTATGGCTACACCTTC. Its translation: CSVEDVRAPGGYGYTF. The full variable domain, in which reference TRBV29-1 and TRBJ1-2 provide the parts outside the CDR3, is SAVISQKPSRDICQRGTSLTIQCQVDSQVTMMFWYRQQPGQSLTLIATANQGSEATYESGFVIDKFPISRPNLTFSTLTVSNMSPEDSSIYLCSVEDVRAPGGYGYTFGSGTRLTVV.

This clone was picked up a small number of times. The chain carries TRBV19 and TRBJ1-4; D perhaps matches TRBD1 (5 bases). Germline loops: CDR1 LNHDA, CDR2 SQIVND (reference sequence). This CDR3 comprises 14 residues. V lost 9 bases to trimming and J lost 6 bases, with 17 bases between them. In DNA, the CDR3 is TGTGCCAGCTCGGGGGGACGGCCCCATGAAAAACTGTTTTTT. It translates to CASSGGRPHEKLFF.

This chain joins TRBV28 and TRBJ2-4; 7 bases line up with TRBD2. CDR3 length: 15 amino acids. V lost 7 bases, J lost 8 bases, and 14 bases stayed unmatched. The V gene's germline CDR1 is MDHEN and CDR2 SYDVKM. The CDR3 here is CASTLGTTRGDIQYF. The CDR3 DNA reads TGTGCCAGCACCCTCGGGACTACCCGGGGCGACATTCAGTACTTC.

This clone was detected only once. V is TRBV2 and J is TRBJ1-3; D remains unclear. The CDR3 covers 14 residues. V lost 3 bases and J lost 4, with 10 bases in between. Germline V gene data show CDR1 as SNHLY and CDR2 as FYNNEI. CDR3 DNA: TGTGCCAGCAGTGAGTCTCTCAGGGGAAACACCATATATTTT. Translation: CASSESLRGNTIYF.

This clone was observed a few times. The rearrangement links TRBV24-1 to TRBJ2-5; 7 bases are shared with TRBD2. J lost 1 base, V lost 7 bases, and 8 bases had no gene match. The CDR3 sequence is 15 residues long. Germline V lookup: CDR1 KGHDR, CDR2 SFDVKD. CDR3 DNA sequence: TGTGCCACCAGCGGGGGAGGGAGCCCCCAAGAGACCCAGTACTTC. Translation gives CATSGGGSPQETQYF.

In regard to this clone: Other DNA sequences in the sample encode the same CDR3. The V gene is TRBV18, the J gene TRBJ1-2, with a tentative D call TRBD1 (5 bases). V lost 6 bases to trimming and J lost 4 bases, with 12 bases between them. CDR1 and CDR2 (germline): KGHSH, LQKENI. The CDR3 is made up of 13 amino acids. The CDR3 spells CASSPDSIYGYTF. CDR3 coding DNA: TGTGCCAGCTCCCCAGACAGCATCTATGGCTACACCTTC. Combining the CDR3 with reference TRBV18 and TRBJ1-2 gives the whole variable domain NAGVMQNPRHLVRRRGQEARLRCSPMKGHSHVYWYRQLPEEGLKFMVYLQKENIIDESGMPKERFSAEFPKEGPSILRIQQVVRGDSAAYFCASSPDSIYGYTFGSGTRLTVV.

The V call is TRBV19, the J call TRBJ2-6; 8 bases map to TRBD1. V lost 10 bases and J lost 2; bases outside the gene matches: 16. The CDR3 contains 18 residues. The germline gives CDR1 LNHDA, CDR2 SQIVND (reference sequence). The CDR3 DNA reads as TGTGCCACCCATCCTGGGAGGACAGGGAAGGCTGGGGCCAACGTCCTGACTTTC. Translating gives CATHPGRTGKAGANVLTF.

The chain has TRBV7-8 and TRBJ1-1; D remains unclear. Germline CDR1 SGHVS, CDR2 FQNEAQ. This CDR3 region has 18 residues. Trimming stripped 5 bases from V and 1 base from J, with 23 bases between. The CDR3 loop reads CASSRTIRYPRQNTEAFF. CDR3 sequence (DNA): TGTGCCAGCAGCCGTACGATTCGTTACCCCAGGCAGAACACTGAAGCTTTCTTT.

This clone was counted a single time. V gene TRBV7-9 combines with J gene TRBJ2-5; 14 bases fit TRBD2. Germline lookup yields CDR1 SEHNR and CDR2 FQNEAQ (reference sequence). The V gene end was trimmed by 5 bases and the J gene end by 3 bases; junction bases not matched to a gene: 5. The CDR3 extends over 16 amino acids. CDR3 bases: TGTGCCAGCAGCCGCCGACTAGCGGGGGGGAAAGAGACCCAGTACTTC. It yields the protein CASSRRLAGGKETQYF.

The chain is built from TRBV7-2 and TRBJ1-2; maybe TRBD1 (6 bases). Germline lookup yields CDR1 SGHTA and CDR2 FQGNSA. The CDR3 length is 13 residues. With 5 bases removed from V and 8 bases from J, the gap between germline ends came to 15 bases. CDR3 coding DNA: TGTGCCAGCAGCAATACAGGGTCTATGGGCTACACCTTC. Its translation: CASSNTGSMGYTF.

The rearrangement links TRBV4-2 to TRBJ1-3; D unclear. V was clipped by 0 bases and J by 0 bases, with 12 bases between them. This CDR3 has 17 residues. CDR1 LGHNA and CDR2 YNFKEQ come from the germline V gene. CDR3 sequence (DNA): TGTGCCAGCAGCCAAGATCCCTCCCTTCTCTCTGGAAACACCATATATTTT. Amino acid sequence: CASSQDPSLLSGNTIYF.